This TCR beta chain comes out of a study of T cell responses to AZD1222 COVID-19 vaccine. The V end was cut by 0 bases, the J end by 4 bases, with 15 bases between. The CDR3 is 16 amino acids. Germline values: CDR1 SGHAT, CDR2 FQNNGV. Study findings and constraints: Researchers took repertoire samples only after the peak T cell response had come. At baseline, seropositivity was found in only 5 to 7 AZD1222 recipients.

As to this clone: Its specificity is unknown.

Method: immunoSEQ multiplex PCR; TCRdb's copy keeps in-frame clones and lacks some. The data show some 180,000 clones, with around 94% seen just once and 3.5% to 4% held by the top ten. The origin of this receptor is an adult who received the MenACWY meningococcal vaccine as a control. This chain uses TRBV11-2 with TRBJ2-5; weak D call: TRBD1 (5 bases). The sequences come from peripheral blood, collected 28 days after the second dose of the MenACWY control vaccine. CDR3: CASSLDAGPTGETQYF. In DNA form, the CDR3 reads TGTGCCAGCAGCTTAGATGCAGGGCCGACCGGAGAGACCCAGTACTTC. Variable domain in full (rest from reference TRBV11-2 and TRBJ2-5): EAGVAQSPRYKIIEKRQSVAFWCNPISGHATLYWYQQILGQGPKLLIQFQNNGVVDDSQLPKDRFSAERLKGVDSTLKIQPAKLEDSAVYLCASSLDAGPTGETQYFGPGTRLLVL.